This T cell receptor (beta chain) is from a study of CD8+ T cells in alopecia areata. General study results and limits: Especially in alopecia totalis/universalis, lesional scalp showed greater clonality than normal scalp did.

RNA, once extracted, was reverse transcribed into cDNA for use as the sequencing template. Assay: immunoSEQ multiplex PCR; the TCRdb copy retains only in-frame clones and omits some. Seen here are roughly 120,000 clones, less than 45% observed once, and the top ten hold over 3%. Of note for this clone: What it binds is unknown.

CDR1 and CDR2 from the germline V gene are SGHTA and FQGTGA. This CDR3 contains 13 residues. Trimming removed 3 bases from V and 5 bases from J, with 8 bases in between. This rearrangement joins TRBV7-3 to TRBJ1-5, with unresolved D. The sequence derives from a human donor with alopecia areata. The sequencing sample was made of CD4+ T cells sorted from blood. The CDR3 nucleotides read TGTGCCAGCAGCTTGACTGTCGATCAGCCCCAGCATTTT. It codes for CASSLTVDQPQHF.